The present T cell receptor (beta chain) was sequenced within a study of Ad26.COV2.S vaccination and SARS-CoV-2 variants. Study outcomes and limitations: Placebo and vaccine recipients had non-spike TCR breadth that was similar. The analyses of TCR breadth and depth may have understated the size of total T cell responses.

CDR3 length: 14 residues. Germline loops: CDR1 SGHAT, CDR2 FQDESV (reference sequence). The trim removed 5 bases at V and 9 bases at J, leaving 7 bases unmatched. Treatment: around 19 received Ad26.COV2.S at low or high dose, single or two shots; several received placebo; per-sample allocation not given. Vaccine and placebo recipients were sampled on day 63 after the first injection. On this clone: Its antigen is as yet unknown.

TCRdb keeps only in-frame clones here, not all; method: immunoSEQ multiplex PCR. The data show around 320,000 clones, around four fifths seen once. The chain is built from TRBV11-1 and TRBJ2-4, with TRBD2 matching 10 bases. Sequenced here: peripheral blood, sampled in a trial of Ad26.COV2.S vaccine versus placebo. The sequence derives from a person aged 18-60 years who received the Ad26.COV2.S COVID-19 vaccine or a placebo. DNA of the CDR3: TGTGCCAGCAGCCAGCGGGGGGGCCCTGGCATTCAGTACTTC. Translation: CASSQRGGPGIQYF.